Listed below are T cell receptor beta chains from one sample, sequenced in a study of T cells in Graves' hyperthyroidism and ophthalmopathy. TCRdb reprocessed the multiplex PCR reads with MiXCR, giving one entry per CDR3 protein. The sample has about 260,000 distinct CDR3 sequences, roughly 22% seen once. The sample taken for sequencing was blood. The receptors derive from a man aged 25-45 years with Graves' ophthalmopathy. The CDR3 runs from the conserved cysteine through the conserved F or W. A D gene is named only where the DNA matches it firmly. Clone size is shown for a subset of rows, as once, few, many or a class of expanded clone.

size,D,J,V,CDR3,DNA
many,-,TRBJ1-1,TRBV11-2,CASSLILPLRKEAFF,TGTGCCAGCAGCTTAATCCTCCCCCTTCGAAAGGAAGCTTTCTTT
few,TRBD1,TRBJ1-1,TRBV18,CASSTRRQGENTEAFF,TGTGCCAGCTCAACCAGACGACAGGGGGAGAACACTGAAGCTTTCTTT
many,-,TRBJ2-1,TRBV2,CASSEREFNEQFF,TGTGCCAGCAGTGAACGGGAGTTCAATGAGCAGTTCTTC
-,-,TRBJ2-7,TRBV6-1,CASSEVWYEQYF,TGTGCCAGCAGTGAAGTCTGGTACGAGCAGTACTTC
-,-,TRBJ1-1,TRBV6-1,CASSPWTSGGSAFF,TGTGCCAGCAGTCCATGGACTTCCGGAGGGTCAGCTTTCTTT
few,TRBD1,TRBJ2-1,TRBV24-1,CATSDWGQSDSYNEQFF,TGTGCCACCAGTGACTGGGGACAGTCCGACTCCTACAATGAGCAGTTCTTC
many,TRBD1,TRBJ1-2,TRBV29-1,CSVEDPKLTGASYGYTF,TGCAGCGTTGAAGACCCAAAACTGACAGGGGCCTCCTATGGCTACACCTTC
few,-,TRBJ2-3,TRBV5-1,CASSPFRGADTQYF,TGCGCCAGCAGCCCGTTCCGGGGGGCGGATACGCAGTATTTT
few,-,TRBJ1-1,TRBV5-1,CASSWEGNWNTEAFF,TGCGCCAGCAGCTGGGAGGGAAATTGGAACACTGAAGCTTTCTTT
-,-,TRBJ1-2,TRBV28,CASGFTPGNGYTF,TGTGCCAGCGGCTTCACCCCAGGGAATGGCTACACCTTC
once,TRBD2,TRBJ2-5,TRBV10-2,CASKIAGVGETQYF,TGCGCCAGCAAAATAGCGGGAGTGGGGGAGACCCAGTACTTC
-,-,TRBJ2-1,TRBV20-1,CSAKKAIDPYNEQFF,TGCAGTGCGAAAAAAGCTATAGACCCCTACAATGAGCAGTTCTTC
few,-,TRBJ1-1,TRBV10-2,CASDPGGNTEAFF,TGCGCCAGCGATCCCGGGGGCAACACTGAAGCTTTCTTT
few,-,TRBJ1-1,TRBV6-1,CASGPRGMNTEAFF,TGTGCCAGCGGCCCCCGGGGAATGAACACTGAAGCTTTCTTT
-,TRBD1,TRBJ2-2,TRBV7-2,CASSSGQGWGGELFF,TGTGCCAGCAGCTCTGGACAGGGGTGGGGCGGGGAGCTGTTTTTT
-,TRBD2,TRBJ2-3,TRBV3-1,CASSMSGRAVDTRYF,TGTGCCAGCAGCATGAGCGGGAGGGCGGTGGATACGCGGTATTTT
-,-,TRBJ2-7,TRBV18,CASSPLYLEGYEQYF,TGTGCCAGCTCACCGCTCTACCTGGAGGGGTACGAGCAGTACTTC
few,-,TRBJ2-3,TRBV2,CASSFQERDTQYF,TGTGCCAGCAGTTTTCAGGAGCGAGATACGCAGTATTTT
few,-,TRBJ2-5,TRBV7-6,CASSLFSAETQYF,TGTGCCAGCAGCTTATTTTCGGCAGAGACCCAGTACTTC
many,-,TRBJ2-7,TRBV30,CAWSVLQGYEQYF,TGTGCCTGGAGTGTATTACAGGGTTACGAGCAGTACTTC
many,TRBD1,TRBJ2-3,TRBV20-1,CSAESDRGTDTQYF,TGCAGTGCCGAATCGGACAGGGGGACAGATACGCAGTATTTT
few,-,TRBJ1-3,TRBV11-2,CASSLGLNSGNTIYF,TGTGCCAGCAGCTTAGGTCTAAACTCTGGAAACACCATATATTTT
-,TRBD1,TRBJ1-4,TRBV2,CASSTGTGREKLFF,TGTGCCAGCAGTACCGGGACAGGGCGTGAAAAACTGTTTTTT
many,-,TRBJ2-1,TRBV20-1,CSASPGSYNEQFF,TGCAGTGCTAGCCCGGGGTCCTACAATGAGCAGTTCTTC
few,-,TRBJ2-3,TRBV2,CASRAPDLTDTQYF,TGTGCCAGCAGGGCCCCAGACCTCACAGATACGCAGTATTTT
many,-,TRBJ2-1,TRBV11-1,CASSNNPGRSYNEQFF,TGTGCCAGCAGCAACAACCCGGGACGGTCCTACAATGAGCAGTTCTTC
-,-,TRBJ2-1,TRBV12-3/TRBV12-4,CASGWTVYNEQFF,TGTGCCAGCGGCTGGACAGTTTACAATGAGCAGTTCTTC
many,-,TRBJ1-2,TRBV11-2,CASNKDGNYGYTF,TGTGCCAGCAACAAGGACGGGAACTATGGCTACACCTTC
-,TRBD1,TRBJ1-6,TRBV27,CASRADRGKSPLHF,TGTGCCAGCAGGGCCGACAGGGGAAAGTCACCCCTCCACTTT
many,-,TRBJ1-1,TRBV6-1,CASSEIQGMNTEAFF,TGTGCCAGCAGTGAAATTCAGGGGATGAACACTGAAGCTTTCTTT
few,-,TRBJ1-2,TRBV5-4,CASSDQGIAYGYTF,TGTGCCAGCAGCGACCAGGGAATCGCCTATGGCTACACCTTC
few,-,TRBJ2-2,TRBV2,CASRRGGTNTGELFF,TGTGCCAGCAGGAGGGGGGGAACGAACACCGGGGAGCTGTTTTTT
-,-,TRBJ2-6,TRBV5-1,CASSLGGRDTGANVLTF,TGCGCCAGCAGCTTGGGCGGCAGGGATACGGGGGCCAACGTCCTGACTTTC
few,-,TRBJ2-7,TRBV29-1,CSVEGGGPYEQYF,TGCAGCGTTGAAGGGGGTGGGCCTTACGAGCAGTACTTC
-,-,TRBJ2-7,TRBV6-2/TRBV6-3,CASGYSRTPRVYEQYF,TGTGCCAGCGGTTACTCGCGGACTCCGAGGGTCTACGAGCAGTACTTC
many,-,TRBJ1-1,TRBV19,CASSPGTPNTEAFF,TGTGCCAGTAGTCCCGGGACACCGAACACTGAAGCTTTCTTT
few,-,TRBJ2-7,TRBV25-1,CASRGGPYEQYF,TGTGCCAGCAGGGGGGGGCCCTACGAGCAGTACTTC
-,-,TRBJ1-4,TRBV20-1,CSALSTNEKLFF,TGCAGTGCTCTTTCAACTAATGAAAAACTGTTTTTT
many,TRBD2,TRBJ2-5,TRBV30,CAGNSKGLAGVRETQYF,TGTGCCGGGAATTCGAAGGGACTAGCGGGAGTAAGAGAGACCCAGTACTTC
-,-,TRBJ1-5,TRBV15,CATSRGDQPQHF,TGTGCCACCAGTCGGGGGGATCAGCCCCAGCATTTT
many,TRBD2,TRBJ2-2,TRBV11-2,CASSLSFPREGNTGELFF,TGTGCCAGCAGCTTATCCTTCCCCAGGGAGGGGAACACCGGGGAGCTGTTTTTT
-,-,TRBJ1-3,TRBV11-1,CASSGGRNTIYF,TGTGCCAGCAGCGGAGGCAGAAACACCATATATTTT
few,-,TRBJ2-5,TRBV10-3,CAISETQETQYF,TGTGCCATCAGTGAGACTCAAGAGACCCAGTACTTC
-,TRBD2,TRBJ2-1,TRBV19,CASSIDRAASGFYNEQFF,TGTGCCAGTAGTATAGATCGAGCGGCTAGCGGGTTTTACAATGAGCAGTTCTTC
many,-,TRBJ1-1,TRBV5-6,CASVGEGGTEAFF,TGTGCCAGCGTTGGAGAGGGCGGGACTGAAGCTTTCTTT
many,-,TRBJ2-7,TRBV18,CASSLTSGTDYEQYF,TGTGCCAGCTCACTCACGTCGGGAACAGATTACGAGCAGTACTTC
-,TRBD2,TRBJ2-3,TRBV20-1,CSARRYLAGDTDTQYF,TGCAGTGCTAGAAGGTATCTAGCGGGTGACACAGATACGCAGTATTTT
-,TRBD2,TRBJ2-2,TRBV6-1,CASSFLREGDTGELFF,TGTGCCAGCAGCTTCCTGCGGGAGGGGGACACCGGGGAGCTGTTTTTT
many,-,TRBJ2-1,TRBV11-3,CASSSGFEQFF,TGTGCCAGCAGCTCGGGGTTTGAGCAGTTCTTC
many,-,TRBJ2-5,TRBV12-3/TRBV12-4,CASSLRRRQETQYF,TGTGCCAGCAGTTTAAGAAGGCGCCAAGAGACCCAGTACTTC
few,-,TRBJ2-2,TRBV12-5,CASALGQGSATGELFF,TGTGCTAGTGCCCTGGGCCAGGGGAGCGCCACCGGGGAGCTGTTTTTT
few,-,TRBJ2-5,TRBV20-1,CSAMRIGGEETQYF,TGCAGTGCTATGAGGATCGGGGGAGAGGAGACCCAGTACTTC
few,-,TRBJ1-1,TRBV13,CASSRKNTEAFF,TGTGCCAGCAGCCGGAAGAACACTGAAGCTTTCTTT